This T cell receptor beta chain appears in the sequencing data of a study of PD-1 blockade in classical Hodgkin lymphoma. Findings and caveats of the study: Exclusion was the outcome for patients who began nivolumab under 1 year after ASCT. Nothing has yet pinned down what causes the repertoire differences, possibly disease activity or prior therapy. Complete responders possessed baseline diversity comparable to newly diagnosed patients.

Comments on this clone: The antigen is not known.

V lost 4 bases, J lost 10 bases, and 10 bases stayed unmatched. The germline V gene has CDR1 SGDLS and CDR2 YYNGEE. This CDR3 has 13 residues. TCRdb keeps only in-frame clones here, not all; method: immunoSEQ multiplex PCR. Of several thousand clones in the sample, about 82% were seen once. There was relapse after autologous stem cell transplantation in every patient, and there was variation in brentuximab vedotin exposure. Progressive disease, partial response or complete response was each patient's best response. This clonotype was obtained from a human donor with classical Hodgkin lymphoma. The J gene is TRBJ1-1, the V gene TRBV9; 7 nucleotides align to TRBD1. The sequenced sample was peripheral blood mononuclear cells (PBMCs), obtained before the second cycle of nivolumab. DNA of the CDR3: TGTGCCAGCAGCCCAGGGGGAGCACGCGGAGCTTTCTTT. Its protein is CASSPGGARGAFF.